A single sample gave rise to the 21 T cell receptor beta chains below, sequenced in a study of blood T cell repertoires in COVID-19. TCRdb's copy holds only in-frame clones and misses some; the assay was immunoSEQ multiplex PCR. The sample lists 140,000 to 150,000 clones, around 83% occurring once. Sequencing was done on a sample of peripheral blood. These receptors all come from a man aged 55 to 69 with active or convalescent COVID-19.

The genes are TRBV5-1 and TRBJ2-1; D uncertain. This CDR3 spans 12 amino acids. V gave up 4 bases and J gave up 3 bases, with 5 bases separating them. Germline CDR1 reads SGHRS; CDR2 reads YFSETQ. CDR3 coding DNA: TGCGCCAGCAGCCACAACTACAATGAGCAGTTCTTC. It codes for CASSHNYNEQFF.

CDR3 sequence reads: CASSYRGDRNNEQFF. CDR3 sequence (DNA): TGTGCCAGCAGTTACCGGGGAGACCGCAACAATGAGCAGTTCTTC. V is TRBV6-2 or TRBV6-3 and J is TRBJ2-1; D perhaps matches TRBD2 (5 bases). With 2 bases removed from V and 5 bases from J, the gap between germline ends came to 13 bases. This CDR3 comprises 15 residues. CDR1 and CDR2 (germline): MNHEY, SVGEGT.

The rearrangement links TRBV11-3 to TRBJ1-1, with 8 bases that match TRBD1. The V and J ends lost 5 bases and 4 bases, in that order; junction bases with no gene match: 9. The CDR3 spans 15 residues. The germline V gene has CDR1 SGHNT and CDR2 YENEEA. The CDR3 DNA sequence: TGTGCCAGCAGCCCTCGGACAGGGCCTGGCACTGAAGCTTTCTTT. Its protein product is CASSPRTGPGTEAFF.

The chain links TRBV10-3 to TRBJ1-1, with 7 bases aligning to TRBD1. CDR1 and CDR2 (germline): ENHRY, SYGVKD. The CDR3 spans 16 residues. The V segment lost 6 bases and the J segment 1 base; nucleotides outside the gene matches: 11. The DNA for the CDR3 is TGTGCCATCAGGAACGGGGACAGACGAAAGAACACTGAAGCTTTCTTT. Protein sequence: CAIRNGDRRKNTEAFF.

There are a few counts of this clone. The V call is TRBV27, the J call TRBJ2-2; perhaps TRBD1 as D (5 bases). The germline CDR1 and CDR2 sequences are MNHEY and SMNVEV (reference sequence). This CDR3 has 18 amino acids. Deletions cut 1 base from V and 0 bases from J, with 15 bases between. The CDR3 nucleotides are TGTGCCAGCAGTTTATACTTCGGGTCGACAGCGAACACCGGGGAGCTGTTTTTT. Translating it yields CASSLYFGSTANTGELFF.

This clone was counted only a few times. This sequence joins TRBV28 and TRBJ1-1; weak D call: TRBD1 (5 bases). The CDR3 spans 14 residues. Germline lookup yields CDR1 MDHEN and CDR2 SYDVKM. V dropped 5 bases and J dropped 4 bases, with 14 bases sitting between them. CDR3 residues: CASSAPDSVTEAFF. As DNA, the CDR3 is TGTGCCAGCAGTGCCCCAGACAGTGTCACTGAAGCTTTCTTT.

This chain links TRBV30 with TRBJ2-7; 7 bases match TRBD1. CDR3 length: 17 residues. Germline values: CDR1 GTSNPN, CDR2 SVGIG (reference sequence). V shed 1 base and J 1 base; nucleotides not matched to a gene: 13. CDR3 coding DNA: TGTGCCTGGAGTGCATTACCAACAGGGGTATGGTCCTACGAGCAGTACGTC. Translation: CAWSALPTGVWSYEQYV.

The rearrangement joins TRBV12-3 or TRBV12-4 to TRBJ1-1; no definite D call. The CDR3 has 12 residues. V was pared by 6 bases and J by 10 bases, with 15 bases between. CDR3 DNA sequence: TGTGCCAGCAGCCGAGGAGGCCGTATAGCTTTCTTT. It is translated as CASSRGGRIAFF.

This clone was seen more than once but under ten times. V and J are TRBV10-1 and TRBJ2-7; 10 bases are shared with TRBD2. The CDR3 totals 21 residues. The germline CDR1 and CDR2 sequences are WNHNN and SYGVQD (reference sequence). J lost 1 base, V lost 0 bases, and 18 bases had no gene match. CDR3 region: CASSESSFPGLAIPLSYEQYV. In DNA, the CDR3 is TGCGCCAGCAGTGAGTCCAGTTTTCCGGGACTAGCGATCCCTCTATCCTACGAGCAGTACGTC.

This chain uses TRBV3-1 (or the pseudogene TRBV3-2) with TRBJ2-3; 7 nucleotides agree with TRBD2. CDR1 is LGHDT, CDR2 YNNKEL, per germline (reference sequence). The ends lost 8 bases at V and 4 bases at J; junction bases unmatched: 0. CDR3 length: 11 amino acids. Here the CDR3 reads CASRGADTQYF. The CDR3, as DNA: TGTGCCAGCCGGGGGGCAGATACGCAGTATTTT.

The V call is TRBV30, the J call TRBJ1-6, with unresolved D. Germline assignment: CDR1 GTSNPN and CDR2 SVGIG (reference sequence). This CDR3 contains 14 residues. V was pared by 7 bases and J by 0 bases, with 10 bases between. The CDR3 region is CASGLSSYNSPLHF. The CDR3, as DNA: TGTGCCTCTGGACTGAGCTCCTATAATTCACCCCTCCACTTT.

The rearrangement links TRBV7-2 to TRBJ2-5, with 7 bases lining up with TRBD1. J was trimmed by 5 bases and V by 5 bases; bases with no gene match: 8. CDR1 SGHTA and CDR2 FQGNSA come from the germline V gene. The CDR3 loop spans 14 amino acids. Here the CDR3 reads CASSGDRVRETQYF. The CDR3 DNA follows: TGTGCCAGCAGCGGTGACAGGGTCCGGGAGACCCAGTACTTC.

This chain links TRBV3-1 (or the pseudogene TRBV3-2) with TRBJ2-1; 10 positions match TRBD1. Germline V gene data show CDR1 as LGHDT and CDR2 as YNNKEL (reference sequence). The CDR3 loop spans 16 amino acids. V lost 4 bases to trimming and J lost 4 bases; unmatched junction nucleotides: 7. In DNA, the CDR3 is TGTGCCAGCAGCCTTCGGGACAGGGGAACTTACAATGAGCAGTTCTTC. Its protein is CASSLRDRGTYNEQFF.

The chain recombines TRBV19 with TRBJ2-5; D is uncertain. There are 13 residues in the CDR3. V was cut by 1 base and J by 5 bases, with 8 bases left in between. Germline-derived CDR1 and CDR2 are LNHDA and SQIVND (reference sequence). CDR3 DNA sequence: TGTGCCAGTAGTATAGTCATCGGGGAGACCCAGTACTTC. Amino acid sequence: CASSIVIGETQYF.

The chain couples TRBV19 to TRBJ1-1, with D hard to call. The germline V gene encodes CDR1 LNHDA and CDR2 SQIVND (reference sequence). The CDR3 length is 14 residues. V was clipped by 1 base and J by 6 bases, with 12 bases between them. The DNA for the CDR3 is TGTGCCAGTAGTATAGGGATGGGTAGCTCTGAAGCTTTCTTT. As protein: CASSIGMGSSEAFF. Full variable domain (remainder filled in from reference TRBV19 and TRBJ1-1): DGGITQSPKYLFRKEGQNVTLSCEQNLNHDAMYWYRQDPGQGLRLIYYSQIVNDFQKGDIAEGYSVSREKKESFPLTVTSAQKNPTAFYLCASSIGMGSSEAFFGQGTRLTVV.

The chain couples TRBV29-1 to TRBJ1-1; 10 nucleotides align to TRBD1. The CDR3 totals 17 residues. Germline lookup yields CDR1 SQVTM and CDR2 ANQGSEA. The V gene end was trimmed by 7 bases and the J gene end by 4 bases; junction bases not matched to a gene: 18. CDR3 loop: CSGLLTGGAGRGTEAFF. CDR3 DNA: TGCAGCGGGCTACTGACAGGGGGCGCGGGGAGAGGCACTGAAGCTTTCTTT. The full variable domain, its missing parts supplied by reference TRBV29-1 and TRBJ1-1, is SAVISQKPSRDICQRGTSLTIQCQVDSQVTMMFWYRQQPGQSLTLIATANQGSEATYESGFVIDKFPISRPNLTFSTLTVSNMSPEDSSIYLCSGLLTGGAGRGTEAFFGQGTRLTVV.

This clone has only one observation. The chain couples TRBV4-2 to TRBJ2-3; 7 nucleotides line up with TRBD1. Trimming cost V 5 bases and J 4 bases; bases outside gene matches: 3. CDR1 and CDR2 from the germline V gene are LGHNA and YNFKEQ. The CDR3 spans 13 residues. CDR3 in amino acids: CASSDRVADTQYF. For the CDR3, the DNA is TGTGCCAGCAGCGACAGGGTGGCAGATACGCAGTATTTT.

The V gene is TRBV3-1 (or the pseudogene TRBV3-2), the J gene TRBJ1-3; a weak D match, TRBD1 (5 bases). Germline V CDR1 and CDR2: LGHDT, YNNKEL (reference sequence). Trimming removed 1 base from V and 2 bases from J, with 6 bases in between. The CDR3 loop spans 14 amino acids. The CDR3 region has the DNA TGTGCCAGCAGCCAAGGGGGGGCTGGAAACACCATATATTTT. Translated, it gives CASSQGGAGNTIYF.

The table lists this clone with a few counts. The chain uses TRBV6-5 and TRBJ1-1; 8 nucleotides match TRBD1. CDR3 length equals 13 residues. J lost 5 bases, V lost 6 bases, and 5 bases had no gene match. CDR1 and CDR2 from the germline V gene are MNHEY and SVGAGI. CDR3 loop: CASRLTGETEAFF. The CDR3 nucleotides are TGTGCCAGCAGGTTGACAGGGGAAACTGAAGCTTTCTTT.

The rearrangement joins TRBV7-9 to TRBJ1-4, with D possibly matching TRBD1 (6 bases). Trimming left V 4 bases short and J 0 bases short, with 12 bases between. This CDR3 has 16 residues. Germline V CDR1 and CDR2: SEHNR, FQNEAQ (reference sequence). For the CDR3, the DNA is TGTGCCAGCAGCTCGGACAGCCCCGCAACTAATGAAAAACTGTTTTTT. Residues: CASSSDSPATNEKLFF.

The rearrangement joins TRBV9 to TRBJ1-2; possibly TRBD1 for D (5 bases). The CDR3 has 15 residues. Germline V gene data show CDR1 as SGDLS and CDR2 as YYNGEE. Trimming pared 4 bases from V and 7 bases from J, leaving 20 bases between. The CDR3 is CASSPTGRAMFGYTF. The DNA for the CDR3 is TGTGCCAGCAGCCCTACAGGTCGGGCTATGTTTGGCTACACCTTC.